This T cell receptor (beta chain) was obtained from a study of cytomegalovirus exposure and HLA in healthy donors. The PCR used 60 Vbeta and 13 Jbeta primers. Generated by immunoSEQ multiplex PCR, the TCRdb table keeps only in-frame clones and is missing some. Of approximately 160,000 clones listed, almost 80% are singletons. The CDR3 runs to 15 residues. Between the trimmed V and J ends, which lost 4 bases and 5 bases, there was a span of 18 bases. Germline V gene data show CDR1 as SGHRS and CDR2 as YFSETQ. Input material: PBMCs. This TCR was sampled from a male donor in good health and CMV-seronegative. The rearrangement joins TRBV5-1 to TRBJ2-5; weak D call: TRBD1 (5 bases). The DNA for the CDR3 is TGCGCCAGCAGCCCGACATTAGGGTGGGGCGAGACCCAGTACTTC. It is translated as CASSPTLGWGETQYF.